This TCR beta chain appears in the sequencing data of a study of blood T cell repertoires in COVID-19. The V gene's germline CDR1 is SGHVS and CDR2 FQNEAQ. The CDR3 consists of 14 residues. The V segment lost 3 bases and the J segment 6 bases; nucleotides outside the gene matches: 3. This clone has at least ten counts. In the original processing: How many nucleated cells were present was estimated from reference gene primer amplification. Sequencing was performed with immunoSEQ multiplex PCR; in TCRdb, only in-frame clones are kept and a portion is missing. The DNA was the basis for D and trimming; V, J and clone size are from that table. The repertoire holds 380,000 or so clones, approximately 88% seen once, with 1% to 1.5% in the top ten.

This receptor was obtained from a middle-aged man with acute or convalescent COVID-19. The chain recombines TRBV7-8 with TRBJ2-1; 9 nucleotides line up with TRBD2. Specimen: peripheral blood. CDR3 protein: CASSFSGGFNEQFF. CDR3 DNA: TGTGCCAGCAGCTTTAGCGGGGGATTCAATGAGCAGTTCTTC. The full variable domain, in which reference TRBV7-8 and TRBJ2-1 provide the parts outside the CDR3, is GAGVSQSPRYKVAKRGQDVALRCDPISGHVSLFWYQQALGQGPEFLTYFQNEAQLDKSGLPSDRFFAERPEGSVSTLKIQRTQQEDSAVYLCASSFSGGFNEQFFGPGTRLTVL.